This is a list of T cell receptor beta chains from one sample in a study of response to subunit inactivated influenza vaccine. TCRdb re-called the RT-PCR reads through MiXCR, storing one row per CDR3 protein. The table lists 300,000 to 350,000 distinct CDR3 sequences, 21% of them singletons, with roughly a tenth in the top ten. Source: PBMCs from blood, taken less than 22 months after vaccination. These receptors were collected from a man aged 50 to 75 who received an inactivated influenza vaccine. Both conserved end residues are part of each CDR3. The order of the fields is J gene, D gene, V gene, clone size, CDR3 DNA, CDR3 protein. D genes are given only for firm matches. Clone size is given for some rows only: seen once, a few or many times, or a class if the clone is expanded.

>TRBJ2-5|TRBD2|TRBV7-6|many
TGTGCCAGCAGCTCCGACTTTGGGGCGGGAGGCCGCTGGACCCAGTACTTC
CASSSDFGAGGRWTQYF
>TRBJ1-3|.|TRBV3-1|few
TGTGCCAGCAGCCCTCCAGGGGTATCACTTGGAAACACCATATATTTT
CASSPPGVSLGNTIYF
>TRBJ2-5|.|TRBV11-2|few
TGTGCCAGCAGCTTACATTTCAGGGGTAATTGGCAAGAGACCCAGTACTTC
CASSLHFRGNWQETQYF
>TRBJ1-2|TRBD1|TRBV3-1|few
TGTGCCAGCAGCCAAGTCTGGGGACAGGATGATGGCTACACCTTC
CASSQVWGQDDGYTF
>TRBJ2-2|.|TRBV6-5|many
TGTGCCAGCAGTAGCCCGCAGGGTGACACCGGGGAGCTGTTTTTT
CASSSPQGDTGELFF
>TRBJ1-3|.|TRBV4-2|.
TGTGCCAGCAGGCAAACCACTAGGGATCCTGGAAACACCATATATTTT
CASRQTTRDPGNTIYF
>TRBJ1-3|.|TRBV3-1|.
TGTGCCAGCAGCCAAGTCCTGAACACCATATATTTT
CASSQVLNTIYF
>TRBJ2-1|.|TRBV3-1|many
TGTGCCAGCAGCCCCCGCATGGGCAATGAGCAGTTCTTC
CASSPRMGNEQFF
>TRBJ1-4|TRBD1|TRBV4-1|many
TGCGCCAGCAGCCAACATCCGGGACAGGGAGGTGAAAAACTGTTTTTT
CASSQHPGQGGEKLFF
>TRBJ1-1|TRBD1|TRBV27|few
TGTGCCAGCAGTCTTCGACAGGGTGCTGGTCTCGTAGCTTTCTTT
CASSLRQGAGLVAFF
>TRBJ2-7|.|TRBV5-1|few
TGCGCCAGCGGCCATGTGGGTTACGAGCAGTACTTC
CASGHVGYEQYF
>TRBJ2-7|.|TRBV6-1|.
TGTGCCAGCAGTGGACGGGACCTCTACGAGCAGTACTTC
CASSGRDLYEQYF
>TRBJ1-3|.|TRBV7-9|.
TGTGCCAGCAGCTTAGGCCGCCGGAACTCTGGAAACACCATATATTTT
CASSLGRRNSGNTIYF
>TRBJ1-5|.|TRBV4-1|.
TGCGCCAGCAGCCAATCACAGGAGTATAGCAATCAGCCCCAGCATTTT
CASSQSQEYSNQPQHF
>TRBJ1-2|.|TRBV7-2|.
TGTGCCAGCAGCTTAATCAGGGGTACTAACTATGGCTACACCTTC
CASSLIRGTNYGYTF
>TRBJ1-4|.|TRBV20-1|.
TGCAGTGCAGCGGGGGCAGGGGATGAAAAACTGTTTTTT
CSAAGAGDEKLFF
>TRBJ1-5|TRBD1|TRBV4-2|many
TGTGCCAGCAGCCAAGAACCCAGGGGGTACAATCAGCCCCAGCATTTT
CASSQEPRGYNQPQHF
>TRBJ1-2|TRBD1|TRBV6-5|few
TGTGCCAGCAGCTCAACCGGGACAGGGGTTAACACCTTC
CASSSTGTGVNTF
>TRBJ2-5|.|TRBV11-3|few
TGTGCCAGCAGCCCGGGAATTCGGGAGACCCAGTACTTC
CASSPGIRETQYF
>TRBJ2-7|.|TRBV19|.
TGTGCCAGTAGTATACAGGACTCCTACGAGCAGTACTTC
CASSIQDSYEQYF
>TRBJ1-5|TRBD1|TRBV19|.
TGTGCCAGTAGTATAGCAGGGGGCCATCAGCCCCAGCATTTT
CASSIAGGHQPQHF
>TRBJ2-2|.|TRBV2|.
TGTGCCAGCAGTGGAGGCCGGACAAAGAACACCGGGGAGCTGTTTTTT
CASSGGRTKNTGELFF
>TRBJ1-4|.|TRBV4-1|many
TGCGCCAGCAGCCAAGCCGGTGTCGGACCTGGGGAAAAACTGTTTTTT
CASSQAGVGPGEKLFF
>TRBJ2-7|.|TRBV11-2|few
TGTGCCAGCAGCTCTAGCCGGGTAACGTACGAGCAGTACTTC
CASSSSRVTYEQYF
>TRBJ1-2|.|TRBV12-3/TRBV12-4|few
TGTGCCAGCAGTTTGAGAGGACAGCCCTATGGCTACACCTTC
CASSLRGQPYGYTF
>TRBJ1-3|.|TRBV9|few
TGTGCCAGCAGCGTAGAACCGACAACCTCTGGAAACACCATATATTTT
CASSVEPTTSGNTIYF
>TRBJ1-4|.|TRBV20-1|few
TGCAGTGCTAGAGAGGGGACTAATGAAAAACTGTTTTTT
CSAREGTNEKLFF
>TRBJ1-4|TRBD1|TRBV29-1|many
TGCAGCGTGGGACAGGTCCAGGACGAAAAACTGTTTTTT
CSVGQVQDEKLFF
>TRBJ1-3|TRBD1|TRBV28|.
TGTGCCAGCAGTACGGGACAGACCCGGAACACCATATATTTT
CASSTGQTRNTIYF
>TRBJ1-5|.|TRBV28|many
TGTGCCAGCACACCGGGGGGCCAGCCCCAGCATTTT
CASTPGGQPQHF
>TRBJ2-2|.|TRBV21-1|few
TGTGCCAGCAGCACCCGATGGGAAATTCCCACCGGGGAGCTGTTTTTT
CASSTRWEIPTGELFF
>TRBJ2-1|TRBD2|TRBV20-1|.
TGCAGTGCTAGGGGACTAGTCCTGGGGGATGAGCAGTTCTTC
CSARGLVLGDEQFF
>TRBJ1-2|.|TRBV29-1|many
TGCAGCGTTGGGTCTGACTATGGCTACACCTTC
CSVGSDYGYTF
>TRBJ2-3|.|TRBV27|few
TGTGCCAGCAGTCTCCGTAAAACAGATACGCAGTATTTT
CASSLRKTDTQYF
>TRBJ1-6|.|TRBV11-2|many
TGTGCCAGCAGCTTAGTGGGGGTTAACAGGGTTATCAATTCACCCCTCCACTTT
CASSLVGVNRVINSPLHF
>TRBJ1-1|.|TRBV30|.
TGTGCCTGGAGTGTATCGTCTCGAATCCCTTTCTTT
CAWSVSSRIPFF
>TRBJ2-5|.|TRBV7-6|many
TGTGCCAGCAGTTCAACCCCGGGGGAGACCCAGTACTTC
CASSSTPGETQYF
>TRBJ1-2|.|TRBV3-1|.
TGTGCCAGCAGCCAAGACCGGAGCCGGAGCTATCTAGGAGGCTACACCTTC
CASSQDRSRSYLGGYTF
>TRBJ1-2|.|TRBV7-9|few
TGTGCCAGCAGCTTTACAGACCGAATTAACTATGGCTACACCTTC
CASSFTDRINYGYTF
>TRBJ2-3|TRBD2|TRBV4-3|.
TGCGCCAGCAGCCCGACTAGCGGGGGCCGGGCAGATACGCAGTATTTT
CASSPTSGGRADTQYF
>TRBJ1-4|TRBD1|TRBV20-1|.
TGCAGTGCCGCCAGGACAGGGGGCATAGGAAAACTGTTTTTT
CSAARTGGIGKLFF
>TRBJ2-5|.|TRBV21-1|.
TGTGCCAGCACCTTGGACAGGGTCCAAGAGACCCAGTACTTC
CASTLDRVQETQYF
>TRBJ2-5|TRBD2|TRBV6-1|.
TGTGCCAGCAGGGCTCCGGGACTAGCGGGCCAAGAGACCCAGTACTTC
CASRAPGLAGQETQYF
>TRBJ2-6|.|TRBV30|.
TGTGCCTGGAGCCGAGGACAACCAGGGGCCAACGTCCTGACTTTC
CAWSRGQPGANVLTF
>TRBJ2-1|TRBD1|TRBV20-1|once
TGCAGTGCTTTCACCGGGACAGGGTACTACAATGAGCAGTTCTTC
CSAFTGTGYYNEQFF
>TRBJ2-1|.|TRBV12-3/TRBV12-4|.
TGTGCCAGCAGTGGGGGACGGAAAACCTACAATGAGCAGTTCTTC
CASSGGRKTYNEQFF